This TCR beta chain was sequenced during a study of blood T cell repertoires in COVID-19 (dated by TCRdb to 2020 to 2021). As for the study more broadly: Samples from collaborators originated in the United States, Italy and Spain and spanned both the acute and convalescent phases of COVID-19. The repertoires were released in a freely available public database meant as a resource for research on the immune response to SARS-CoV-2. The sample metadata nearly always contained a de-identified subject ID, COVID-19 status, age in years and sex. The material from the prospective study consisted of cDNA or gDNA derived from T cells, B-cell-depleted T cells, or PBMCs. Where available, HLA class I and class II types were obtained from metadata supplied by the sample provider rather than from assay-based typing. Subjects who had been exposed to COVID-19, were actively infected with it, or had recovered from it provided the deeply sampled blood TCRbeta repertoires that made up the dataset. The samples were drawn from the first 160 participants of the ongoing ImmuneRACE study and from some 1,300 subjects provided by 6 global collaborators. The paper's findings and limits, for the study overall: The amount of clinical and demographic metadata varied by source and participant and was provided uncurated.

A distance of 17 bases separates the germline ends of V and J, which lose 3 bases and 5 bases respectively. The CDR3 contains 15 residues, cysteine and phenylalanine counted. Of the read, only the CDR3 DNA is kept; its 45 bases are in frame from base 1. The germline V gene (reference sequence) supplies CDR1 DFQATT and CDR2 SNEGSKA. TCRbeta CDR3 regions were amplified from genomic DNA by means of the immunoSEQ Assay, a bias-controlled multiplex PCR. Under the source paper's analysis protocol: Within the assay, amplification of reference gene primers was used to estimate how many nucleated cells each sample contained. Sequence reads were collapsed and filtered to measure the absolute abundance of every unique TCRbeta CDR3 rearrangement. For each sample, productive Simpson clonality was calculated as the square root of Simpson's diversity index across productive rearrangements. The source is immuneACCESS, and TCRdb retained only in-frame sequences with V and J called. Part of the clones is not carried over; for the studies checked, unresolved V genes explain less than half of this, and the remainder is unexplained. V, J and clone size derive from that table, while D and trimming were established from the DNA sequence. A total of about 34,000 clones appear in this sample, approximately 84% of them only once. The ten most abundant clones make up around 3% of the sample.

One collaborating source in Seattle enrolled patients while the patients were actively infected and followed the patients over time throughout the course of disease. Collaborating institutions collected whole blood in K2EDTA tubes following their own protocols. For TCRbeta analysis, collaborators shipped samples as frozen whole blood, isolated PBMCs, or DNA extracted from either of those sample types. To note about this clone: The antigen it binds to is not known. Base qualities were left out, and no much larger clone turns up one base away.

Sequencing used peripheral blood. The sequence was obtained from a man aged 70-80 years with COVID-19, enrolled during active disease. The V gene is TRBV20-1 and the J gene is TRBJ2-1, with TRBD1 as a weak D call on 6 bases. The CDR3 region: CSASTGTRHNNEQFF. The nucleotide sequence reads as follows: TGCAGTGCTAGTACCGGGACAAGACACAACAATGAGCAGTTCTTC.